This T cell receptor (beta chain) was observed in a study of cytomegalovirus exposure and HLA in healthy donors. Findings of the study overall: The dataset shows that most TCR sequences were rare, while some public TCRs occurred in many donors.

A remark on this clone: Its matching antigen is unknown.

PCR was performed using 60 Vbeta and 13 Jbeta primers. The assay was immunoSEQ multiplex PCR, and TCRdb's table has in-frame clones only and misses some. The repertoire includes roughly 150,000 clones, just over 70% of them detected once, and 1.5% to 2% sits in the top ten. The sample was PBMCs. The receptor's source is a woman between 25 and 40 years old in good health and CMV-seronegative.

The CDR3 region is CAGTETSSPLHF. In nucleotides, the CDR3 is TGTGCCGGGACAGAGACCTCCTCACCCCTCCACTTT. This rearrangement joins TRBV7-9 to TRBJ1-6; TRBD1 matches 7 bases. V lost 11 bases to trimming and J lost 10 bases; unmatched junction nucleotides: 8. Germline lookup yields CDR1 SEHNR and CDR2 FQNEAQ (reference sequence). This CDR3 is built from 12 residues. The full variable domain, completed using reference TRBV7-9 and TRBJ1-6, is DTGVSQNPRHKITKRGQNVTFRCDPISEHNRLYWYRQTLGQGPEFLTYFQNEAQLEKSRLLSDRFSAERPKGSFSTLEIQRTEQGDSAMYLCAGTETSSPLHFGNGTRLTVT.